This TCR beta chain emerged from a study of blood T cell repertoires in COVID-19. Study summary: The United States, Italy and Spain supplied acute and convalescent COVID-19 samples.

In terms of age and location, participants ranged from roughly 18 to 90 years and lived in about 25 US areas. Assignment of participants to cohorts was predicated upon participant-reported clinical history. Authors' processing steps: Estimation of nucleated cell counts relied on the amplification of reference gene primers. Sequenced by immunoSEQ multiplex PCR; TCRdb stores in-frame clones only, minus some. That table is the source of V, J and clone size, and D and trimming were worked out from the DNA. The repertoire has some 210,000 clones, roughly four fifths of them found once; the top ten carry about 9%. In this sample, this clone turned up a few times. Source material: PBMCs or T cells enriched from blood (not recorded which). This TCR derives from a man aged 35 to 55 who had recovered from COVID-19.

CDR3 in DNA: TGTGCCACCTGTAGCGGGGGCACAGATACGCAGTATTTT. Protein: CATCSGGTDTQYF. The chain joins TRBV2 to TRBJ2-3, with 8 bases that match TRBD2. The length of the CDR3 is 13 residues. V lost 10 bases to trimming and J lost 1 base; unmatched junction nucleotides: 4. Germline CDR1 SNHLY, CDR2 FYNNEI.